This paragraph covers one T cell receptor beta chain sequence. Its specificity is not known. The CDR3 is 15 amino acids. The V and J ends lost 6 bases and 4 bases, in that order; junction bases with no gene match: 6. Germline V gives CDR1 LNHDA, CDR2 SQIVND (reference sequence). The data stem from a study of OX40 agonist ivuxolimab in advanced cancers. Study-wide results and caveats: Normalized T-cell clonal expansion was also low in some nonresponders. Expanded clones were, on average, more numerous in CD8+ T cells than in CD4+.

TCRdb's table, derived via immunoSEQ multiplex PCR, lists solely in-frame clones and lacks some. The data contain about 83,000 clones, approximately 85% of them seen just once; the ten biggest clones take up less than 0.75%. The sequence derives from an adult with an advanced solid tumor such as melanoma, head and neck, liver or kidney cancer. The sample in question was CD4+ or CD8+ T cells sorted from blood, obtained in a trial of the OX40 agonist ivuxolimab. The chain links TRBV19 to TRBJ2-2; 9 nucleotides line up with TRBD1. The CDR3 reads CASSPGQGITGELFF. CDR3 nucleotides: TGTGCCAGTAGCCCGGGACAGGGTATCACCGGGGAGCTGTTTTTT.